This T cell receptor (beta chain) was recovered during a study of blood T cell repertoires in COVID-19. Study as a whole: Both acute and convalescent COVID-19 samples were obtained from the United States, Italy and Spain. Sources were T cells, B-cell-depleted T cells, or PBMCs; the material itself was cDNA or gDNA.

The authors' processing: Cell counts per sample came from amplifying reference gene primers. Sequencing was performed with immunoSEQ multiplex PCR; in TCRdb, only in-frame clones are kept and a portion is missing. That table gives V, J and clone size, and the DNA gave D and trimming. The repertoire includes approximately 140,000 clones, approximately 88% of them detected once, and 2.2% sits in the top ten. The V end was cut by 6 bases, the J end by 5 bases, with 11 bases between. CDR1 and CDR2 from the germline V gene are MNHEY and SVGAGI. The CDR3 length is 12 residues. This clone has a single count.

The TCR sequence derives from a man between 65 and 79 years old with acute or convalescent COVID-19. The chain is built from TRBV6-5 and TRBJ2-7; TRBD2 might be the D (7 bases). The sample was peripheral blood. The CDR3: CASRRGAHEQYF. Written as DNA, the CDR3 is TGTGCCAGCAGACGGGGGGCCCACGAGCAGTACTTC.